These 9 T cell receptor beta chains originate from one sample sequenced in a study of blood T cell repertoires in COVID-19. Measured with immunoSEQ multiplex PCR; TCRdb has only the in-frame clones, and not every one. The profile shows roughly 150,000 clones, about four fifths of them singletons. The material sequenced was peripheral blood. Source of these receptors: a woman older than 75 with acute or convalescent COVID-19.

Remarks on this clone: Germline is not matched at one junction end, which may reflect a read error. The sample has other DNA sequences that encode this CDR3 too. The genes are TRBV5-1 and TRBJ2-1; 9 nucleotides align to TRBD1. From germline, CDR1 is SGHRS and CDR2 YFSETQ. This CDR3 is built from 15 residues. This CDR3 is CASSLGQGGYNEQFF. The DNA of the CDR3 is TGCGCCAGCAGTTTGGGACAGGGAGGATACAATGAGCAGTTCTTC.

The V call is TRBV7-6, the J call TRBJ2-7; tentatively, D is TRBD2 (5 bases). The V gene's germline CDR1 is SGHVS and CDR2 FNYEAQ. CDR3 length: 14 residues. Trimming removed 5 bases at V and 3 bases at J, with 14 bases between. The CDR3 here is CASSPAPTSYEQYF. Written as DNA, the CDR3 is TGTGCCAGCAGCCCCGCACCAACTAGCTACGAGCAGTACTTC.

This clone was counted once. Other DNA variants within this sample encode the same CDR3. The CDR3: CASSSTANTEAFF. The CDR3 coding sequence is TGTGCCAGCAGCTCTACAGCGAACACTGAAGCTTTCTTT. This chain uses TRBV12-3 or TRBV12-4 with TRBJ1-1; D uncertain. The CDR3 is 13 amino acids. V was clipped by 6 bases and J by 1 base, with 9 bases between them.

The CDR3 DNA is TGTGCCAGCAGCTTATTCTCTTTTAGCGGGGGACGCACAGATACGCAGTATTTT. It codes for CASSLFSFSGGRTDTQYF. The rearrangement uses TRBV7-3 and TRBJ2-3, with TRBD2 matching 9 bases. Unmatched junction bases numbered 10, after V lost 2 bases and J lost 1 base. This CDR3 spans 18 amino acids. Germline CDR1 SGHTA, CDR2 FQGTGA.

This chain joins TRBV5-6 and TRBJ1-1, with a possible D match to TRBD1 (6 bases). This CDR3 contains 15 residues. CDR1 SGHDT and CDR2 YYEEEE come from the germline V gene. Trimming took off 1 base at V and 1 base at J, with 11 bases between the two ends. The CDR3 bases are TGTGCCAGCAGCTTGAGAAGGACAGCGAACACTGAAGCTTTCTTT. This encodes CASSLRRTANTEAFF.

This clone was seen more than once but under ten times. This chain uses TRBV4-3 with TRBJ2-7; possible D gene TRBD1, 6 bases. This CDR3 comprises 19 residues. Trimming removed 0 bases at V and 2 bases at J, with 23 bases between. Germline V lookup: CDR1 LGHNA, CDR2 YSLEER. The CDR3 DNA reads as TGCGCCAGCAGCCAAGATATCTTCGGAAGGACAGCGAGACCCTACGAGCAGTACTTC. Its translation is CASSQDIFGRTARPYEQYF.

This clone showed up many times. The chain joins TRBV30 to TRBJ1-6, with TRBD1 matching 7 bases. This CDR3 is 17 amino acids long. The ends lost 2 bases at V and 9 bases at J; junction bases unmatched: 16. Germline CDR1 is GTSNPN and CDR2 is SVGIG (reference sequence). In nucleotides, the CDR3 is TGTGCCTGGAGTTTCACCCGGACAGGCGGTGGTGGTTCACCCCTCCACTTT. It is translated as CAWSFTRTGGGGSPLHF. The variable domain in full, with the rest retrieved from reference TRBV30 and TRBJ1-6, is SQTIHQWPATLVQPVGSPLSLECTVEGTSNPNLYWYRQAAGRGLQLLFYSVGIGQISSEVPQNLSASRPQDRQFILSSKKLLLSDSGFYLCAWSFTRTGGGGSPLHFGNGTRLTVT.

In the case of this clone: This specimen includes other DNA sequences encoding the same CDR3. J is TRBJ2-5 and V is TRBV6-5; D is possibly TRBD1 (7 bases). The V end lost 6 bases, the J end lost 5 bases, and 13 bases lay between the germline ends. The CDR3 length is 13 residues. Germline V lookup: CDR1 MNHEY, CDR2 SVGAGI. CDR3 bases: TGTGCCAGCAGACCGACAGGGAGGGAGACCCAGTACTTC. Protein sequence: CASRPTGRETQYF.

This chain links TRBV5-1 with TRBJ2-2, with 11 bases lining up with TRBD2. Germline V gene lookup returns CDR1 SGHRS and CDR2 YFSETQ. The CDR3 spans 15 residues. Trimming at V came to 9 bases and at J to 0 bases, leaving 4 bases not matched to a gene. The CDR3 region has the DNA TGCGCCACCTCGACTAGCGGGACGAACACCGGGGAGCTGTTTTTT. Protein product: CATSTSGTNTGELFF.